The 3 T cell receptor beta chains below all came from one sample that was sequenced in a study of T cells in localized non-small cell lung cancer. Method: immunoSEQ multiplex PCR; TCRdb's copy keeps in-frame clones and lacks some. Of 9,500 to 11,000 clones in the sample, roughly four fifths were seen once. The specimen was peripheral blood mononuclear cells, collected before any cancer treatment. Source of these receptors: an older female donor with stage II lung adenocarcinoma.

This chain joins TRBV6-6 and TRBJ1-1, with unresolved D. The germline V and J ends were trimmed by 5 bases and 0 bases, with 4 bases remaining between them. CDR1 is MNHNY, CDR2 SVGAGI, per germline (reference sequence). CDR3 size: 12 residues. The CDR3 region has the DNA TGTGCCAGCAGTCGCCTGAACACTGAAGCTTTCTTT. This sequence encodes CASSRLNTEAFF.

This clone was observed a few times. CDR3 amino acids: CASSYFYEQYF. CDR3 coding DNA: TGTGCCAGCAGTTACTTCTACGAGCAGTACTTC. This chain connects TRBV2 to TRBJ2-7; D call uncertain. There are 11 residues in the CDR3. Looked up from germline, CDR1 is SNHLY and CDR2 is FYNNEI. Trimming pared 5 bases from V and 3 bases from J, leaving 5 bases between.

The chain uses TRBV9 and TRBJ2-7, with D perhaps TRBD1 (6 bases). The CDR3 runs 13 residues. Germline CDR1 SGDLS, CDR2 YYNGEE. The V end lost 0 bases, the J end lost 6 bases, and 10 bases lay between the germline ends. The CDR3 here is CASSVGQVGEQYF. The DNA of the CDR3 is TGTGCCAGCAGCGTAGGACAGGTGGGCGAGCAGTACTTC.